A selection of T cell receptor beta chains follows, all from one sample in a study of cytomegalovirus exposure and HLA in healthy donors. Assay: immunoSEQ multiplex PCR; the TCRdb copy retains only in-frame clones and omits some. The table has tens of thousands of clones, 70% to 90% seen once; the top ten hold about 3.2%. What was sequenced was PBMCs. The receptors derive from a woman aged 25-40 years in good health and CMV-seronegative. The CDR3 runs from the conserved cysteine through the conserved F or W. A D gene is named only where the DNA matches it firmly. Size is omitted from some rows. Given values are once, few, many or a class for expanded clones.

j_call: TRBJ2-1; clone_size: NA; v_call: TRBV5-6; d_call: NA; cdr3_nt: TGTGCCAGCAGCTTGGCCGTCTCAGGGGATAATGAGCAGTTCTTC; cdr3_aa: CASSLAVSGDNEQFF
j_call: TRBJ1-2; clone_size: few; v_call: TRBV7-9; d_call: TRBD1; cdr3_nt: TGTGCCAGCAGCTTGGGCGGACAGGGGTATGGCTACACCTTC; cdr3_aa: CASSLGGQGYGYTF
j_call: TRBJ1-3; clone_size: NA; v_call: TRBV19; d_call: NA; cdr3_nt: TGTGCCAGTAGTACCGTCCCCACAAGCTCTGGAAACACCATATATTTT; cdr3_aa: CASSTVPTSSGNTIYF
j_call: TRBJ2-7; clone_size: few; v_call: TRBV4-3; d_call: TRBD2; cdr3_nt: TGCGCCAGCAGCCACGGACTAGCCCTAGCCTACGAGCAGTACTTC; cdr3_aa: CASSHGLALAYEQYF
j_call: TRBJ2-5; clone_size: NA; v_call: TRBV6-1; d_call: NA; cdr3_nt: TGTGCCAGCAGTGAATTGAGGGAGACCCAGTACTTC; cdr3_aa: CASSELRETQYF
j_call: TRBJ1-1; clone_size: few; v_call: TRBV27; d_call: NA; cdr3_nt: TGTGCCAGCACCCCCTACGGCGGGGGCACTGAAGCTTTCTTT; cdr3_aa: CASTPYGGGTEAFF
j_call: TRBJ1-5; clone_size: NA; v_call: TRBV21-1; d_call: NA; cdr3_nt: TGTGCCAGGGGGGGGCAGCCCCAGCATTTT; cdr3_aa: CARGGQPQHF
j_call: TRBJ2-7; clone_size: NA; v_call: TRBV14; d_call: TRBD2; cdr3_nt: TGTGCCAGCAGCCAGTACGCGGGGGGGATCTACGAGCAGTACTTC; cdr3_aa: CASSQYAGGIYEQYF
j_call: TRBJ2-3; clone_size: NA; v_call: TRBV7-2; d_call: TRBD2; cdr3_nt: TGTGCCAGCAGCTCTCAGACTAGCGGCTCAGATACGCAGTATTTT; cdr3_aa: CASSSQTSGSDTQYF
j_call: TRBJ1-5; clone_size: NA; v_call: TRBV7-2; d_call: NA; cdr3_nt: TGTGCCAGCAGCTTCGTTGAGGGAGGAGGTCAGCCCCAGCATTTT; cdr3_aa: CASSFVEGGGQPQHF
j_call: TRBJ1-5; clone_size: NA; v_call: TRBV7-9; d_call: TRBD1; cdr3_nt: TGTGCCAGCAGCTTAGAACGACAGGGCGATCAGCCCCAGCATTTT; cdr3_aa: CASSLERQGDQPQHF
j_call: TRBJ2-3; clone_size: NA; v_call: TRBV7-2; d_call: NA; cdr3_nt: TGTGCCAGCAGAGGGCCACAGGGTCCTAGCACAGATACGCAGTATTTT; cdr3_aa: CASRGPQGPSTDTQYF
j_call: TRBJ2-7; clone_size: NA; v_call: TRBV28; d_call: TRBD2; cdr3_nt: TGTGCCAGCGGTTTAACTAGCGGAATGTTCGACGAGCAGTACTTC; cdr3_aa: CASGLTSGMFDEQYF
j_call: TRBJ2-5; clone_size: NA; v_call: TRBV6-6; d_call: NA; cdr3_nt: TGTGCCAGCAGTTTGACTCCCCTGGAGACCCAGTACTTC; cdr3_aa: CASSLTPLETQYF
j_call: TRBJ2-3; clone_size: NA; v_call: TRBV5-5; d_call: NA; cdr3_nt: TGTGCCAGCAGACAGATTAGCGGAGACGTTAAGGATACGCAGTATTTT; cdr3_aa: CASRQISGDVKDTQYF
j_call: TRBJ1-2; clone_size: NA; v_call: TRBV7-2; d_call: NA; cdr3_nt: TGTGCCAGCAGCTCCCCAAAACGGGGTGGGGATAACTATGGCTACACCTTC; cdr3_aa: CASSSPKRGGDNYGYTF
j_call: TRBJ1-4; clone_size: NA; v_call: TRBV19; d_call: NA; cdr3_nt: TGTGCCAGTAGTATAGATGGGGCGATCGGTGAAAAACTGTTTTTT; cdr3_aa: CASSIDGAIGEKLFF
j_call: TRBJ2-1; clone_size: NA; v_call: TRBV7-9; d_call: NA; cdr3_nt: TGTGCCAGCAGCTTAGCCCGGGATATGCAGTTCTTC; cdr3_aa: CASSLARDMQFF
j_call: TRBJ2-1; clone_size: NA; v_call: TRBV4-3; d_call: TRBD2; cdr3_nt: TGCGCCAGCAGCCAAGATGCAGCGGGGGTATGGAGTGAGCAGTTCTTC; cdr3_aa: CASSQDAAGVWSEQFF
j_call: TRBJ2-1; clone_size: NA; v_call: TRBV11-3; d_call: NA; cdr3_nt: TGTGCCAGCAGCGGGGGGGCAGGCAATGAGCAGTTCTTC; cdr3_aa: CASSGGAGNEQFF
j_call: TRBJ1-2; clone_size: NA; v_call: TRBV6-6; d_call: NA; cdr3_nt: TGTGCCAGCAGTTACACGGCGGGGGCGAACTATGGCTACACCTTC; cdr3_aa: CASSYTAGANYGYTF
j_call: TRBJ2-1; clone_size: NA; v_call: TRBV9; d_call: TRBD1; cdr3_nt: TGTGCCAGCAGCGTTTACAGGGGGCTCCCCTCCTACAATGAGCAGTTCTTC; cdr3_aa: CASSVYRGLPSYNEQFF
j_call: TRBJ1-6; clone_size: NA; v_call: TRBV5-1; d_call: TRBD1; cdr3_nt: TGCGCCAGCAGCTCCCGGACAGGGGAAATCTCCTATAATTCACCCCTCCACTTT; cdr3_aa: CASSSRTGEISYNSPLHF
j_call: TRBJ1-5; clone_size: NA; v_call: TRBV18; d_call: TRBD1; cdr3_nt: TGTGCCAGCTCACCAGGCAGGGGGTCGGGTCAGCCCCAGCATTTT; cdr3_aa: CASSPGRGSGQPQHF
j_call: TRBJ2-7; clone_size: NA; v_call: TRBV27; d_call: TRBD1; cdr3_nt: TGTGCCAGCAGTTTACAGATGACAGGGCCTCACCACGAGCAGTACTTC; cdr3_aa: CASSLQMTGPHHEQYF
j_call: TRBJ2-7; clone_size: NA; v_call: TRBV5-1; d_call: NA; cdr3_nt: TGCGCCAGCAGCCCGGCCAGGGCCGCCTACGAGCAGTACTTC; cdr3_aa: CASSPARAAYEQYF
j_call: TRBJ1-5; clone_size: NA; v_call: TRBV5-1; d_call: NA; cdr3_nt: TGCGCCAGCAGCCTAGCAGGCAATCAGCCCCAGCATTTT; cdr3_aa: CASSLAGNQPQHF
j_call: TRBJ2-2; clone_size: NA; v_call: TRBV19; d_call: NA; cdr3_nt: TGTGCCAGTAGTATAACAGGGATCGGGGAGCTGTTTTTT; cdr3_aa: CASSITGIGELFF
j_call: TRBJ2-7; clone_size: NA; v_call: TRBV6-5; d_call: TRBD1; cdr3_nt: TGTGCCAGCAGTACAACAGGGGACGAGCAGTACTTC; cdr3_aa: CASSTTGDEQYF
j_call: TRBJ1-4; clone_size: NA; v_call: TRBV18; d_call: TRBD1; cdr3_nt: TGTGCCAGCTCACCACGGAAGGGGGCTGGCGAAAAACTGTTTTTT; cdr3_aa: CASSPRKGAGEKLFF
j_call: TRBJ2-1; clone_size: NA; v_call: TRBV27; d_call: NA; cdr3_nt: TGTGCCAGCAGTTTATCGTCCCCCCCTGGGCCCAATGAGCAGTTCTTC; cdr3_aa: CASSLSSPPGPNEQFF